These 26 T cell receptor beta chains share one sample of origin, sequenced in a study of blood T cell repertoires in COVID-19. Only in-frame clones appear in the TCRdb table, and some are missing; sequencing was by immunoSEQ multiplex PCR. The sample lists about 220,000 clones; roughly 84% were seen once. Sequences were obtained from peripheral blood. All receptors come from a woman at least 80 years old with acute or convalescent COVID-19.

This clone has only a few counts. The CDR3 coding sequence is TGTGCCAGCAGTGCCGGACAGCTGCATTCACCCCTCCACTTT. Translation gives CASSAGQLHSPLHF. V is TRBV9 and J is TRBJ1-6; tentative D call: TRBD1 (6 bases). CDR3 length: 14 amino acids. Trimming removed 5 bases at V and 8 bases at J, with 14 bases between. Germline CDR1 reads SGDLS; CDR2 reads YYNGEE.

This chain uses TRBV7-9 with TRBJ2-3, with 7 positions matching TRBD1. CDR1 is SEHNR and CDR2 is FQNEAQ in the germline V gene (reference sequence). V was pared by 6 bases and J by 0 bases, with 9 bases of the junction left unmatched. This CDR3 region has 16 residues. The CDR3 is CASSQQGQLSTDTQYF. The CDR3 DNA sequence: TGTGCCAGCAGTCAACAGGGGCAACTTAGCACAGATACGCAGTATTTT.

This clone was observed a single time. This sequence joins TRBV7-9 and TRBJ1-6; 7 bases match TRBD1. The length of the CDR3 is 18 residues. Germline CDR1 reads SEHNR; CDR2 reads FQNEAQ (reference sequence). V was clipped by 2 bases and J by 0 bases; unmatched bases: 7. For the CDR3, the DNA is TGTGCCAGCAGCTTACGAGGACAGGTGAGCTCCTATAATTCACCCCTCCACTTT. Residues: CASSLRGQVSSYNSPLHF.

The chain couples TRBV5-1 to TRBJ2-3, with TRBD2 identical over 8 bases. The CDR3 is 17 amino acids. The V gene end was trimmed by 3 bases and the J gene end by 1 base; junction bases not matched to a gene: 10. Germline assignment: CDR1 SGHRS and CDR2 YFSETQ. The CDR3 region is CASSWSGAGGGTDTQYF. The CDR3, as DNA: TGCGCCAGCAGCTGGTCCGGGGCGGGGGGAGGCACAGATACGCAGTATTTT.

The chain joins TRBV7-6 to TRBJ2-7; TRBD1 aligns across 7 bases. V dropped 0 bases and J dropped 4; count of bases not matched to a gene: 3. Germline V gene data show CDR1 as SGHVS and CDR2 as FNYEAQ. This CDR3 contains 14 residues. This chain's CDR3 is CASSLAAGGYEQYF. DNA of the CDR3: TGTGCCAGCAGCTTAGCGGCAGGGGGATACGAGCAGTACTTC.

The chain employs TRBV27 and TRBJ1-2; TRBD1 is a possible D gene (6 bases). The CDR3 length is 15 residues. Trimming stripped 5 bases from V and 2 bases from J, with 15 bases between. Germline V gives CDR1 MNHEY, CDR2 SMNVEV (reference sequence). DNA of the CDR3: TGTGCCAGCAGTCCGCTGGGACACTTAAACTATGGCTACACCTTC. It encodes CASSPLGHLNYGYTF.

This sequence joins TRBV3-1 (or the pseudogene TRBV3-2) and TRBJ2-2, with D possibly matching TRBD1 (7 bases). CDR1 and CDR2 from the germline V gene are LGHDT and YNNKEL (reference sequence). V lost 0 bases and J lost 4, with 15 bases in between. The CDR3 spans 17 residues. CDR3: CASSQDSAGGSTGELFF. The CDR3 DNA reads as TGTGCCAGCAGCCAAGATTCGGCAGGGGGGTCCACCGGGGAGCTGTTTTTT.

J is TRBJ1-5 and V is TRBV30; D call uncertain. The V end lost 0 bases, the J end lost 4 bases, and 10 bases lay between the germline ends. CDR1 is GTSNPN, CDR2 SVGIG, per germline (reference sequence). CDR3 length equals 14 residues. The CDR3 is CAWSVGRINQPQHF. CDR3 bases: TGTGCCTGGAGTGTCGGCAGGATAAATCAGCCCCAGCATTTT.

V is TRBV9 and J is TRBJ1-3, with 8 bases that match TRBD1. V lost 4 bases and J lost 1; bases outside the gene matches: 13. The CDR3 consists of 18 residues. CDR1 and CDR2 (germline): SGDLS, YYNGEE. The CDR3: CASSRGQGGSLSGNTIYF. The CDR3 nucleotides read TGTGCCAGCAGCCGCGGACAGGGAGGTTCTTTATCTGGAAACACCATATATTTT.

CDR3: CASSPNRATGETQYF. The CDR3 coding sequence is TGTGCCAGCAGCCCTAACAGGGCGACAGGAGAGACCCAGTACTTC. The J gene is TRBJ2-5, the V gene TRBV7-2; weak D call: TRBD1 (6 bases). Germline CDR1 is SGHTA and CDR2 is FQGNSA. The V gene lost 5 bases and the J gene lost 4 bases, with 17 bases spanning the gap. This CDR3 is built from 15 residues.

This clone was counted between two and nine times. The V and J genes are TRBV6-5 and TRBJ1-2; the D is unclear. The V and J ends lost 4 bases and 4 bases respectively, with 10 bases between them. Germline V gene data show CDR1 as MNHEY and CDR2 as SVGAGI. The CDR3 runs 13 residues. This chain's CDR3 is CASSFPGSYGYTF. DNA for the CDR3: TGTGCCAGCAGTTTTCCAGGAAGCTATGGCTACACCTTC.

This clone occurred a few times. This sequence joins TRBV19 and TRBJ1-5, with D possibly matching TRBD1 (6 bases). V was pared by 0 bases and J by 0 bases, with 15 bases between. The CDR3 totals 18 residues. Germline-derived CDR1 and CDR2 are LNHDA and SQIVND (reference sequence). CDR3 in DNA: TGTGCCAGTAGTATAGATGGGCAGGGGTTCATTAGCAATCAGCCCCAGCATTTT. Amino acids: CASSIDGQGFISNQPQHF.

As for this clone: Mismatch with germline at one junction end may stem from a read error. The chain has TRBV4-2 and TRBJ1-4; TRBD1 aligns across 7 bases. Germline CDR1 reads LGHNA; CDR2 reads YNFKEQ. The CDR3 runs 14 residues. The CDR3 DNA follows: TGTGCCAGCAGCCAAGGACAGGGCGGGGAAAAACCGTTTTTT. It translates to CASSQGQGGEKPFF.

This chain connects TRBV5-6 to TRBJ2-2; weak D call: TRBD2 (5 bases). Germline V gene data show CDR1 as SGHDT and CDR2 as YYEEEE. The CDR3 totals 13 residues. Trimming pared 5 bases from V and 6 bases from J, leaving 11 bases between. The CDR3, as DNA: TGTGCCAGCAGTTGGAGGCGCGCCGGGGAGCTGTTTTTT. Translation gives CASSWRRAGELFF.

CDR3 region: CASSWTGRTDTQYF. CDR3 nucleotides: TGTGCCAGCAGTTGGACAGGTCGCACAGATACGCAGTATTTT. V gene TRBV6-2 or TRBV6-3 combines with J gene TRBJ2-3, with 7 bases aligning to TRBD1. V dropped 4 bases and J dropped 1; count of bases not matched to a gene: 2. CDR3 length equals 14 residues. The germline V gene has CDR1 MNHEY and CDR2 SVGEGT.

In DNA form, the CDR3 reads TGCGCCAGCAGCTTATCAGGGCTGATCTTACAAGAGACCCAGTACTTC. It translates to CASSLSGLILQETQYF. V is TRBV5-1 and J is TRBJ2-5; the D gene is possibly TRBD1 (5 bases). The CDR3 loop spans 16 amino acids. Germline CDR1 reads SGHRS; CDR2 reads YFSETQ. Trimming pared 2 bases from V and 2 bases from J, leaving 16 bases between.

The chain recombines TRBV5-8 with TRBJ2-3, with D uncertain. In germline, CDR1 is SGHTS, CDR2 YDEGEE. Trimming shortened V by 0 bases and J by 6 bases, and 8 bases separated the two germline ends. This CDR3 has 13 amino acids. DNA for the CDR3: TGTGCCAGCAGCTTGGTTGTGGGCGATACGCAGTATTTT. Its translation: CASSLVVGDTQYF.

The V and J genes are TRBV6-2 or TRBV6-3 and TRBJ2-7, with D possibly being TRBD1 (6 bases). The CDR3 has 14 amino acids. Trimming stripped 6 bases from V and 5 bases from J, with 17 bases between. In germline, CDR1 is MNHEY, CDR2 SVGEGT. The CDR3 is CASSDTGNRNEQYF. The CDR3 DNA follows: TGTGCCAGCAGCGATACAGGGAATCGTAACGAGCAGTACTTC.

This chain joins TRBV5-8 and TRBJ1-6; 7 bases match TRBD1. Trimming took 2 bases from V and 8 from J; bases not matched to a gene: 4. The CDR3 consists of 14 residues. Germline V gives CDR1 SGHTS, CDR2 YDEGEE. CDR3 in amino acids: CASSLTRGDSPLHF. Here the CDR3 DNA reads TGTGCCAGCAGCTTAACCAGGGGGGATTCACCCCTCCACTTT.

The CDR3 is CASSLEPATGGYTF. CDR3 sequence (DNA): TGTGCCAGCAGCTTAGAACCGGCCACGGGGGGCTACACCTTC. V and J are TRBV11-2 and TRBJ1-2; D not resolved. The V end lost 0 bases, the J end lost 8 bases, and 13 bases lay between the germline ends. The CDR3 extends over 14 amino acids. Germline loops: CDR1 SGHAT, CDR2 FQNNGV. Supplemented by reference TRBV11-2 and TRBJ1-2, the full variable domain reads EAGVAQSPRYKIIEKRQSVAFWCNPISGHATLYWYQQILGQGPKLLIQFQNNGVVDDSQLPKDRFSAERLKGVDSTLKIQPAKLEDSAVYLCASSLEPATGGYTFGSGTRLTVV.

The chain couples TRBV27 to TRBJ2-7, with 7 bases aligning to TRBD1. This CDR3 spans 15 amino acids. Germline trimming cut 6 bases from V and 4 bases from J; bases unmatched to any gene: 12. The germline CDR1 and CDR2 sequences are MNHEY and SMNVEV (reference sequence). The CDR3 DNA is TGTGCCAGCAGCCGAAGACAGGGTTTCGGGTACGAGCAGTACTTC. Its translation: CASSRRQGFGYEQYF.

A note on this clone: The same CDR3 can be traced to other DNA sequences in this sample. This rearrangement joins TRBV3-1 (or the pseudogene TRBV3-2) to TRBJ1-1; tentative D call: TRBD1 (5 bases). V was trimmed by 6 bases and J by 4 bases, leaving 12 bases between them. This CDR3 comprises 13 residues. CDR1 and CDR2 from the germline V gene are LGHDT and YNNKEL (reference sequence). CDR3 protein: CASSSTGGTEAFF. The CDR3 DNA reads TGTGCCAGCAGTTCGACGGGGGGCACTGAAGCTTTCTTT.

CDR3 loop: CASSIAGGPRQETQYF. CDR3 DNA sequence: TGTGCCAGCTCTATAGCGGGGGGCCCTCGCCAAGAGACCCAGTACTTC. V gene TRBV9 combines with J gene TRBJ2-5; 10 nucleotides align to TRBD2. The CDR3 is made up of 16 amino acids. The V gene end was trimmed by 7 bases and the J gene end by 1 base; junction bases not matched to a gene: 10. CDR1 is SGDLS, CDR2 YYNGEE, per germline.

This chain links TRBV11-2 with TRBJ2-2; the D gene is possibly TRBD2 (7 bases). This CDR3 is 16 amino acids long. The germline V and J ends were trimmed by 1 base and 2 bases, with 11 bases remaining between them. Germline CDR1 is SGHAT and CDR2 is FQNNGV. CDR3 sequence reads: CASSLAGGPNTGELFF. The DNA of the CDR3 is TGTGCCAGCAGCTTAGCCGGGGGGCCCAACACCGGGGAGCTGTTTTTT.

The chain employs TRBV2 and TRBJ1-2, with 9 bases lining up with TRBD1. Germline V gene sequence: CDR1 SNHLY, CDR2 FYNNEI. After removal of 4 bases from V and 4 bases from J, the junction contained 4 bases not matched to a gene. The CDR3 is made up of 14 amino acids. The DNA of the CDR3 is TGTGCCAGCAGTGGTGGGACAGGGAGCTATGGCTACACCTTC. It specifies CASSGGTGSYGYTF.

V is TRBV3-1 (or the pseudogene TRBV3-2) and J is TRBJ2-1; TRBD2 aligns across 13 bases. V lost 2 bases to trimming and J lost 6 bases; unmatched junction nucleotides: 4. Germline CDR1 and CDR2: LGHDT and YNNKEL (reference sequence). CDR3 length: 16 amino acids. The DNA of the CDR3 is TGTGCCAGCAGCCAACCGGGACTAGCGGGACGCAATGAGCAGTTCTTC. This sequence encodes CASSQPGLAGRNEQFF.